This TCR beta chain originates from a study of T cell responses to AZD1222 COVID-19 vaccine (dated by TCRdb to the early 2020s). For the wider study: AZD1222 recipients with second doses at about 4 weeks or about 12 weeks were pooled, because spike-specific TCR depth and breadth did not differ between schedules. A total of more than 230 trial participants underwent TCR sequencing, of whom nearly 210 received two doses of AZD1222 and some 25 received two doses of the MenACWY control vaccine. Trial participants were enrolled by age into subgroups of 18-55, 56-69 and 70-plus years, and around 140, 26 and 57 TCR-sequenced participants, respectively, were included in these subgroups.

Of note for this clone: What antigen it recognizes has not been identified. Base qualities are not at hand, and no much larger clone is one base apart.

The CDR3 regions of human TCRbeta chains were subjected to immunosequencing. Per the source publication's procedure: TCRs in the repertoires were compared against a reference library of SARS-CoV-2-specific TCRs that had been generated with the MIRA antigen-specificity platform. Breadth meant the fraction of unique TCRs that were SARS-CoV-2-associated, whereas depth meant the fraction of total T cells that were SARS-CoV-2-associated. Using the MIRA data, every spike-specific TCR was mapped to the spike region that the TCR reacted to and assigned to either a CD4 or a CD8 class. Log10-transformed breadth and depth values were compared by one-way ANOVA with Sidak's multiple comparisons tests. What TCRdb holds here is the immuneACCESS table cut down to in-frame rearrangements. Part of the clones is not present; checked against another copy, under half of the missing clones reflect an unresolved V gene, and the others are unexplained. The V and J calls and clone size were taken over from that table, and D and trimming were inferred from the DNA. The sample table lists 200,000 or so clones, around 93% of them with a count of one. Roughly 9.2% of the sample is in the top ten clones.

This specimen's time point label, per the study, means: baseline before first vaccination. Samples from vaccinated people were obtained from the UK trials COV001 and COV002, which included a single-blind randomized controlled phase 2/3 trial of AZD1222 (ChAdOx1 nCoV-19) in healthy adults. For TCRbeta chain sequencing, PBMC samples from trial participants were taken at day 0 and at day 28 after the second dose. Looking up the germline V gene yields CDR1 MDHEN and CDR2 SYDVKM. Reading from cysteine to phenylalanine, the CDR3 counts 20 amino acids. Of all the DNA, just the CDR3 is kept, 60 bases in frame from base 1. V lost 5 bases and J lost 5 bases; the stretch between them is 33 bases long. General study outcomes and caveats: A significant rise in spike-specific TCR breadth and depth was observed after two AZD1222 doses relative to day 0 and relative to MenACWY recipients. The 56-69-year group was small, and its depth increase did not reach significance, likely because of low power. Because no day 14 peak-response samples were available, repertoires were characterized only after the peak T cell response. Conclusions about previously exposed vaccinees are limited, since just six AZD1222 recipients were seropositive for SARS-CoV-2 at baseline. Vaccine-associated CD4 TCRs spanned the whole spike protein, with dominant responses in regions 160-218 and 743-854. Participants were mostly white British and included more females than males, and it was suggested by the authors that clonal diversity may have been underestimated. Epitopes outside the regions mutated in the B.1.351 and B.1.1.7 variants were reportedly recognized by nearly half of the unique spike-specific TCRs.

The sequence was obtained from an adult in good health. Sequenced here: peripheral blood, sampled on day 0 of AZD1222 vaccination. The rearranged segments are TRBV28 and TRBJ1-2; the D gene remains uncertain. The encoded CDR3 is CASSLLTRKLTQTRQYGYTF. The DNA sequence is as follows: TGTGCCAGCAGTCTACTTACCCGGAAATTGACTCAAACGCGGCAGTATGGCTACACCTTC.